The rows below give T cell receptor beta chains drawn from one sample of a study of cytomegalovirus exposure and HLA in healthy donors. The table came from immunoSEQ multiplex PCR; TCRdb's copy has only in-frame clones and leaves some out. This sample yields about 220,000 clones, of which 76% are seen a single time; 0.55% to 0.75% belongs to the top ten. Input material: PBMCs. The receptors were sampled from a man aged 18-30 years in good health and CMV-seronegative. The CDR3 runs from the conserved cysteine through the conserved F or W. Each record gives: V gene, J gene, clone size, CDR3 protein. The size of a clone is reported for some rows only, either as once, few or many, or as a class for expanded clones.

>TRBV6-5|TRBJ2-1|once
CASGERNNEQFF
>TRBV5-1|TRBJ1-2|-
CASSSSPGEYYGYTF
>TRBV25-1|TRBJ1-2|-
CASSDTDRADYGYTF
>TRBV5-1|TRBJ1-1|-
CASSFSRVTEAFF
>TRBV4-1|TRBJ1-1|-
CASSQFGGLEAFF
>TRBV6-6|TRBJ1-5|-
CASRVTGAISNQPQHF
>TRBV27|TRBJ1-5|-
CASSSLGQGDQPQHF
>TRBV29-1|TRBJ1-1|-
CSVSQNTEAFF
>TRBV29-1|TRBJ2-7|few
CSVGTWGLITYEQYF
>TRBV9|TRBJ2-1|-
CASSVGAGTTPSYNEQFF
>TRBV5-4|TRBJ2-2|-
CASSLRRGGAEPNTGELFF
>TRBV5-4|TRBJ2-3|-
CASSFPSTDTQYF
>TRBV30|TRBJ2-5|-
CAWSGYSGTQYF
>TRBV7-7|TRBJ2-5|-
CASSLGVAETQYF
>TRBV6-1|TRBJ1-6|-
CASSSQGVSPLHF
>TRBV2|TRBJ1-5|few
CASSVQGDGNQPQHF
>TRBV5-6|TRBJ2-5|-
CASSLVGLETQYF
>TRBV5-1|TRBJ1-6|-
CASSARDSHNSPLHF
>TRBV5-4|TRBJ2-5|-
CASSLPNEETQYF
>TRBV27|TRBJ1-1|-
CASSFGSMNTEAFF
>TRBV7-6|TRBJ2-2|-
CASSLALWEAPTGELFF
>TRBV28|TRBJ1-1|few
CASSTPSQGAPQAFF
>TRBV5-1|TRBJ2-1|-
CASSFYYSGVGYNEQFF
>TRBV29-1|TRBJ2-3|-
CSDSGRIGTDTQYF
>TRBV7-2|TRBJ2-1|-
CASSWRLAGTRRGFNEQFF
>TRBV7-9|TRBJ2-7|-
CSSSSRLAGASSYEQYF
>TRBV28|TRBJ2-7|once
CASRLFGTAYEQYF
>TRBV5-1|TRBJ2-3|-
CASSLAPGGTGTQYF
>TRBV7-8|TRBJ1-5|-
CASSVYSHSNQPQHF
>TRBV30|TRBJ1-1|-
CAVNYNTEAFF
>TRBV2|TRBJ2-1|-
CASSGGRDAYNEQFF
>TRBV6-5|TRBJ2-3|-
CASSYSVAQDTQYF
>TRBV10-1|TRBJ2-1|-
CASSTGQGDNEQFF
>TRBV7-9|TRBJ1-1|-
CASSQTAMNTEAFF
>TRBV7-6|TRBJ2-7|-
CASSLGLTSYEQYF
>TRBV30|TRBJ2-1|-
CAWGEGGPREQFF
>TRBV21-1|TRBJ2-3|-
CASNVDGTGGPDTQYF
>TRBV29-1|TRBJ1-1|-
CTLLERTGENTEAFF
>TRBV6-5|TRBJ2-3|-
CASSLTSGRLDTQYF
>TRBV28|TRBJ1-5|-
CASSQGGSNQPQHF
>TRBV6-1|TRBJ2-7|-
CASRRDSYEQYF